The present T cell receptor beta chain was sequenced within a study of monozygotic twins with inflammatory bowel disease. Study results and limitations: The inverse Simpson measure of TCRbeta diversity was lower in IBD patients than in healthy co-twins.

UMIs incorporating a 6-nucleotide sample barcode were appended by means of template switching. TCRdb reanalyzed the 5' RACE reads and collapses them to one entry per CDR3 protein, without DNA. Here the sample table reports 420,000 or so distinct CDR3 sequences. Germline V lookup: CDR1 SGHNT, CDR2 YENEEA. The CDR3 has 14 amino acids. With regard to this clonotype: What it binds is unknown.

This sequence joins TRBV11-3 and TRBJ2-2. The TCR sequence derives from a human donor with ulcerative colitis or Crohn's disease, or a healthy co-twin of an affected twin (not recorded which). Sequencing was performed on blood. The CDR3 loop is CASSGQKATGELFF.